The 11 T cell receptor beta chains below all came from one sample that was sequenced in a study of shared clonotypes between healthy human individuals. Naive CD8 cells comprised CD45RO-negative, CCR7-positively selected cells, excluding terminally differentiated effector memory CD45RA+ cells. Clones were read by immunoSEQ multiplex PCR, and TCRdb kept only the in-frame ones, dropping some. The table records about 2 million clones, about 95% of them present only once. The sample comprised naive CD8+ T cells sorted from blood. These receptors originate from a man younger than 30 in good health.

This clone was detected only once. In DNA form, the CDR3 reads TGTGCCAGCAACTCTAGCGGGGCAAATGGGACCCAGTACTTC. Translated, it gives CASNSSGANGTQYF. The chain recombines TRBV7-9 with TRBJ2-5, with 9 bases matching TRBD2. V lost 7 bases and J lost 7; bases outside the gene matches: 10. The V gene's germline CDR1 is SEHNR and CDR2 FQNEAQ (reference sequence). CDR3 length: 14 amino acids.

Turning to this clone: One end of the junction varies from germline; a read error may be responsible. The J gene is TRBJ2-2, the V gene TRBV7-7; D gene unclear. Germline V CDR1 and CDR2: SSHAT, FNYEAQ (reference sequence). The CDR3 runs to 15 residues. CDR3 amino acids: CASSFAPGLAGELFF. The CDR3 nucleotides are TGTGCTAGCAGCTTCGCTCCGGGCCTCGCCGGGGAGCTGTTTTTT.

The chain employs TRBV7-9 and TRBJ2-5, with 11 positions matching TRBD1. This CDR3 spans 16 amino acids. CDR1 SEHNR and CDR2 FQNEAQ come from the germline V gene (reference sequence). J lost 4 bases, V lost 1 base, and 5 bases had no gene match. The CDR3 is CASSLVSDRGLETQYF. The DNA of the CDR3 is TGTGCCAGCAGCTTAGTATCGGACAGGGGGCTAGAGACCCAGTACTTC.

The gene calls are TRBV5-4 and TRBJ2-1, with 7 bases matching TRBD2. The V and J ends lost 5 bases and 4 bases, in that order; junction bases with no gene match: 3. From germline, CDR1 is SGHNT and CDR2 YYREEE (reference sequence). The CDR3 is made up of 13 amino acids. CDR3 nucleotides: TGTGCCAGCAGGGCGGGGGAGTACAATGAGCAGTTCTTC. Encoded protein: CASRAGEYNEQFF.

V usage is TRBV7-9 and J usage is TRBJ1-5, with 8 bases matching TRBD1. V gave up 0 bases and J gave up 8 bases; unmatched junction bases: 9. Germline CDR1 reads SEHNR; CDR2 reads FQNEAQ (reference sequence). This CDR3 spans 16 amino acids. The CDR3 DNA reads as TGTGCCAGCAGCTTAGCGCATGCAGGGGGCATGGAGCCCCAGCATTTT. Protein: CASSLAHAGGMEPQHF.

J is TRBJ2-7 and V is TRBV5-1; 7 positions match TRBD1. This CDR3 spans 16 amino acids. The trim removed 0 bases at V and 5 bases at J, leaving 11 bases unmatched. In germline, CDR1 is SGHRS, CDR2 YFSETQ. The CDR3 nucleotides are TGCGCCAGCAGCTTGGAAGGGGGCGGTGTGTTTGACGAGCAGTACTTC. Amino acid sequence: CASSLEGGGVFDEQYF.

The rearrangement joins TRBV6-5 to TRBJ2-7; D is possibly TRBD1 or TRBD2 (5 bases each). Trimming took off 0 bases at V and 5 bases at J, with 17 bases between the two ends. CDR3 size: 16 residues. Per germline, CDR1 MNHEY and CDR2 SVGAGI. CDR3 protein: CASSYSGGFELDEQYF. For the CDR3, the DNA is TGTGCCAGCAGTTACTCTGGGGGATTCGAGTTAGACGAGCAGTACTTC.

V and J are TRBV4-1 and TRBJ1-2; tentative D call: TRBD1 (5 bases). Germline CDR1 MGHRA, CDR2 YSYEKL. With 4 bases removed from V and 8 bases from J, the gap between germline ends came to 17 bases. The CDR3 extends over 14 amino acids. The CDR3 DNA sequence: TGCGCCAGCAGCCGTTCCGGGACGCTTAAGGGCTACACCTTC. Protein sequence: CASSRSGTLKGYTF.

This sequence joins TRBV7-9 and TRBJ2-6, with 8 bases lining up with TRBD1. The CDR3 has 18 amino acids. The germline gives CDR1 SEHNR, CDR2 FQNEAQ (reference sequence). Trimming cost V 0 bases and J 0 bases; bases outside gene matches: 4. The CDR3 region is CASSLAGQVYSGANVLTF. DNA for the CDR3: TGTGCCAGCAGCTTAGCGGGACAGGTTTACTCTGGGGCCAACGTCCTGACTTTC.

The chain links TRBV28 to TRBJ1-1, with a tentative D call TRBD1 (5 bases). The germline CDR1 and CDR2 sequences are MDHEN and SYDVKM. The CDR3 is made up of 20 amino acids. V was cut by 5 bases and J by 2 bases, with 30 bases left in between. CDR3 coding DNA: TGTGCCAGCAGTACCCGGACACCCTACGATCTCTCCGATCCCAACACTGAAGCTTTCTTT. Translated: CASSTRTPYDLSDPNTEAFF.

This chain links TRBV13 with TRBJ1-3; D is unclear. The CDR3 is made up of 11 amino acids. CDR1 is PRHDT and CDR2 is FYEKMQ in the germline V gene (reference sequence). Between the trimmed V and J ends, which lost 0 bases and 6 bases, there was a span of 0 bases. The DNA of the CDR3 is TGTGCCAGCAGCTTAGGAAACACCATATATTTT. Its translation: CASSLGNTIYF.